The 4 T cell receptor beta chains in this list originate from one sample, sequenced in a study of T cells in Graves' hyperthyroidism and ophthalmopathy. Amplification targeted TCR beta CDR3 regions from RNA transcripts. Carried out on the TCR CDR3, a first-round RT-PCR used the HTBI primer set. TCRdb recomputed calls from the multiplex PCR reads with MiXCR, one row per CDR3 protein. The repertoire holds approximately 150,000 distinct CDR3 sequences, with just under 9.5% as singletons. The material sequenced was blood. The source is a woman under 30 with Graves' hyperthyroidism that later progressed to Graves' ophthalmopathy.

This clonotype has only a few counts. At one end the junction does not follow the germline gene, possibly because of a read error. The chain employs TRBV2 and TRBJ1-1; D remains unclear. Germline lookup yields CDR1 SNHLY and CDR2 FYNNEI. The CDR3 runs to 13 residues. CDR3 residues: CTSSEEVRTEAFF. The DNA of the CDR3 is TGTACCAGCAGTGAAGAGGTTCGCACTGAAGCTTTCTTT.

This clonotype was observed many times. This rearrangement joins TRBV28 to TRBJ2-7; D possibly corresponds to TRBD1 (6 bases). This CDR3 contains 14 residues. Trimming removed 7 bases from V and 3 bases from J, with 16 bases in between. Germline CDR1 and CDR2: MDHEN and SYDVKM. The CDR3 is CASKWQGRYYEQYF. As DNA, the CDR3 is TGTGCCAGCAAGTGGCAGGGGCGTTACTACGAGCAGTACTTC.

CDR3 nucleotide sequence: TGCAGTGTATACGGGGGGGCCTACGAGCAGTACTTC. Encoded protein: CSVYGGAYEQYF. The chain links TRBV20-1 to TRBJ2-7; TRBD2 matches 8 bases. Germline V gene sequence: CDR1 DFQATT, CDR2 SNEGSKA (reference sequence). Germline trimming cut 7 bases from V and 2 bases from J; bases unmatched to any gene: 4. The CDR3 is 12 residues long.

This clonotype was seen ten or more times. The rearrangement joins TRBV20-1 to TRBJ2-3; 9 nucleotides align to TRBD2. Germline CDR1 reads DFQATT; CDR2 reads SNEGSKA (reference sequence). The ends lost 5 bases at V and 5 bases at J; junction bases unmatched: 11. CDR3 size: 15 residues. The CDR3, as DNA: TGCAGTGCTCTACAGGGGACTAGCCGGGGAGATACGCAGTATTTT. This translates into CSALQGTSRGDTQYF.